This entry lists 10 T cell receptor beta chains sequenced from one sample in a study of T cells in Graves' hyperthyroidism and ophthalmopathy. Amplified TCR beta CDR3 regions derived from RNA transcripts. First-round RT-PCR with HTBI primers amplified the TCR CDR3 region. TCRdb reprocessed the multiplex PCR reads via MiXCR and lists one record per CDR3 protein. In the table there are just over 550,000 distinct CDR3 sequences, around 45% of which are singletons. The sample consisted of peripheral blood or thyroid tissue (not recorded which). These receptors were taken from a woman aged 18-29 years with Graves' hyperthyroidism.

The V and J genes are TRBV2 and TRBJ1-6; D not certain. Germline V gene lookup returns CDR1 SNHLY and CDR2 FYNNEI. The CDR3 has 15 residues. Trimming shortened V by 4 bases and J by 7 bases, and 14 bases separated the two germline ends. The CDR3 DNA reads TGTGCCAGCAGTGTAGAGCAGCGGACGAATTCACCCCTCCACTTT. It is translated as CASSVEQRTNSPLHF. Full variable domain (remainder filled in from reference TRBV2 and TRBJ1-6): EPEVTQTPSHQVTQMGQEVILRCVPISNHLYFYWYRQILGQKVEFLVSFYNNEISEKSEIFDDQFSVERPDGSNFTLKIRSTKLEDSAMYFCASSVEQRTNSPLHFGNGTRLTVT.

In this sample, this clonotype turned up a few times. The chain couples TRBV2 to TRBJ2-7; 9 bases agree with TRBD2. V dropped 6 bases and J dropped 2; count of bases not matched to a gene: 8. The CDR3 sequence is 15 residues long. From germline, CDR1 is SNHLY and CDR2 FYNNEI. This CDR3 reads CASRRSREGAYEQYF. CDR3 sequence (DNA): TGTGCCAGCAGGAGGTCGCGGGAGGGGGCCTACGAGCAGTACTTC. Combining the CDR3 with reference TRBV2 and TRBJ2-7 gives the whole variable domain EPEVTQTPSHQVTQMGQEVILRCVPISNHLYFYWYRQILGQKVEFLVSFYNNEISEKSEIFDDQFSVERPDGSNFTLKIRSTKLEDSAMYFCASRRSREGAYEQYFGPGTRLTVT.

This clonotype has at least ten counts. This chain links TRBV7-9 with TRBJ1-4, with D hard to call. The CDR3 sequence is 14 residues long. Germline V gene data show CDR1 as SEHNR and CDR2 as FQNEAQ (reference sequence). Trimming took off 1 base at V and 7 bases at J, with 10 bases between the two ends. This CDR3 is CASSLGIAPEKLFF. The CDR3 DNA reads as TGTGCCAGCAGCTTAGGGATCGCGCCTGAAAAACTGTTTTTT. The full variable domain, its missing parts supplied by reference TRBV7-9 and TRBJ1-4, is DTGVSQNPRHKITKRGQNVTFRCDPISEHNRLYWYRQTLGQGPEFLTYFQNEAQLEKSRLLSDRFSAERPKGSFSTLEIQRTEQGDSAMYLCASSLGIAPEKLFFGSGTQLSVL.

On this clonotype itself: One junction end disagrees with the germline gene, perhaps due to a read error. The V call is TRBV20-1, the J call TRBJ1-2; perhaps TRBD1 as D (6 bases). Germline loops: CDR1 DFQATT, CDR2 SNEGSKA (reference sequence). This CDR3 has 16 residues. This CDR3 reads CSARPNNREPNYGFTF. Written as DNA, the CDR3 is TGCAGTGCTAGACCAAATAACAGGGAACCGAACTATGGCTTCACCTTC.

This clonotype was seen a few times. The genes are TRBV6-1 and TRBJ1-5; D might be TRBD1 (5 bases). Trimming pared 7 bases from V and 4 bases from J, leaving 11 bases between. Germline values: CDR1 MNHNS, CDR2 SASEGT. CDR3 length: 13 amino acids. The CDR3 nucleotides are TGTGCCAGCACCCTGGGGGGGAATCAGCCCCAGCATTTT. It codes for CASTLGGNQPQHF.

The rearrangement links TRBV10-2 to TRBJ1-6; maybe TRBD1 (6 bases). In germline, CDR1 is WSHSY, CDR2 SAAADI. V was trimmed by 3 bases and J by 10 bases, leaving 10 bases between them. CDR3 length: 13 amino acids. In DNA form, the CDR3 reads TGCGCCAGCAGTGAAGGGGGTTTGTCACCCCTCCACTTT. Its translation is CASSEGGLSPLHF.

V is TRBV20-1 and J is TRBJ2-7; D perhaps matches TRBD2 (7 bases). Trimming took off 4 bases at V and 3 bases at J, with 13 bases between the two ends. This CDR3 region has 13 residues. The germline V gene has CDR1 DFQATT and CDR2 SNEGSKA (reference sequence). The CDR3 loop is CSAKQGGDYEQYF. The CDR3 bases are TGCAGTGCTAAACAGGGAGGGGACTACGAGCAGTACTTC.

In its sample, this clonotype was seen a few times. The chain recombines TRBV2 with TRBJ1-5, with D unresolved. The germline V gene encodes CDR1 SNHLY and CDR2 FYNNEI. The CDR3 loop spans 12 amino acids. The V gene lost 5 bases and the J gene lost 7 bases, with 9 bases spanning the gap. Here the CDR3 DNA reads TGTGCCAGCAGTTTTAGGCAGCAGCCCCAGCATTTT. This translates into CASSFRQQPQHF.

This chain joins TRBV12-3 or TRBV12-4 and TRBJ2-7; perhaps TRBD2 as D (6 bases). The CDR3 is 14 residues long. The V end lost 6 bases, the J end lost 2 bases, and 14 bases lay between the germline ends. For the CDR3, the DNA is TGTGCCAGCAGGGAGGGTCTTCAGGCCTACGAGCAGTACTTC. Amino acids: CASREGLQAYEQYF.

This clonotype appeared a few times. With a much larger clone just one base away, this may be a read error. The rearrangement joins TRBV2 to TRBJ1-2; perhaps TRBD1 as D (6 bases). CDR3 length: 11 amino acids. V gave up 8 bases and J gave up 13 bases, with 17 bases separating them. Germline V gene sequence: CDR1 SNHLY, CDR2 FYNNEI. The CDR3 nucleotides read TGTGCCAGCGGGCGCAGGGGTTGGTCCACCTTC. The encoded protein is CASGRRGWSTF.